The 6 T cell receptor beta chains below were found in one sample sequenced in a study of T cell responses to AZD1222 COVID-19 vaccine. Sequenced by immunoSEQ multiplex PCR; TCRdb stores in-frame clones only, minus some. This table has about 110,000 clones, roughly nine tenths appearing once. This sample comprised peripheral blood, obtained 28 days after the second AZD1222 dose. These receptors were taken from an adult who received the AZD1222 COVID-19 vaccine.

In DNA form, the CDR3 reads TGTGCCAGCAGCCCCGCCGGACTAGCAAAAGACGAGCAGTACTTC. It specifies CASSPAGLAKDEQYF. This chain joins TRBV6-2 or TRBV6-3 and TRBJ2-7; 8 nucleotides line up with TRBD2. CDR3 size: 15 residues. Germline V gives CDR1 MNHEY, CDR2 SVGEGT. V lost 6 bases, J lost 5 bases, and 12 bases stayed unmatched.

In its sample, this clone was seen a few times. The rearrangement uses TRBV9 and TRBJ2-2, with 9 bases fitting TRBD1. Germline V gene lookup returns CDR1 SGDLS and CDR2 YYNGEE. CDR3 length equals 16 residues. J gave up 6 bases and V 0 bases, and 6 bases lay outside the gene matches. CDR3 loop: CASSVAPGQGSGELFF. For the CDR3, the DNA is TGTGCCAGCAGCGTAGCTCCCGGACAGGGGTCCGGGGAGCTGTTTTTT.

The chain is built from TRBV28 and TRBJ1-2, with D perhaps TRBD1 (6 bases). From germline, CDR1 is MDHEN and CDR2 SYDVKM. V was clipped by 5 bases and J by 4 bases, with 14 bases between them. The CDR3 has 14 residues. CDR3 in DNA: TGTGCCAGCAGTCGACAACAGGGCCTCTATGGCTACACCTTC. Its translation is CASSRQQGLYGYTF.

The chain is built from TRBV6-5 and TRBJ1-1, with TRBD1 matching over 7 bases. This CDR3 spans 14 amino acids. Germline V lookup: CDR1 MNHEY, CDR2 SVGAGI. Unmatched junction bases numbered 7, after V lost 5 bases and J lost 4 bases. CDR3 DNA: TGTGCCAGCAGTCTACGACAGGGAGCCACTGAAGCTTTCTTT. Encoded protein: CASSLRQGATEAFF.

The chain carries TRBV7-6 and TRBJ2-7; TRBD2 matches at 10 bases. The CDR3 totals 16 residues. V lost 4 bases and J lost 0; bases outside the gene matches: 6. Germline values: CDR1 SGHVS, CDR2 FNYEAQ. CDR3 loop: CASSSERGGSSYEQYF. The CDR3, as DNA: TGTGCCAGCAGCTCCGAGCGGGGGGGCTCCTCCTACGAGCAGTACTTC.

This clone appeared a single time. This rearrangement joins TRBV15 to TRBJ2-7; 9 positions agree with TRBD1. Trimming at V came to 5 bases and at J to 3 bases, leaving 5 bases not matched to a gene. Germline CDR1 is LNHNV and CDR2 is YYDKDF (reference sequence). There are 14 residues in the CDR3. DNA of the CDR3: TGTGCCACCAGCCCCCGGGACAGGGACTACGAGCAGTACTTC. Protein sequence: CATSPRDRDYEQYF. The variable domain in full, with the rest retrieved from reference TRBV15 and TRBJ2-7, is DAMVIQNPRYQVTQFGKPVTLSCSQTLNHNVMYWYQQKSSQAPKLLFHYYDKDFNNEADTPDNFQSRRPNTSFCFLDIRSPGLGDTAMYLCATSPRDRDYEQYFGPGTRLTVT.